A selection of T cell receptor beta chains follows, all from one sample in a study of monozygotic twins with inflammatory bowel disease. TCRdb reprocessed the 5' RACE reads; each CDR3 protein has one entry and no DNA is given. Its table records 440,000 or so distinct CDR3 sequences. The sample taken for sequencing was blood. Receptor source: a human donor with ulcerative colitis or Crohn's disease, or a healthy co-twin of an affected twin (not recorded which). Each CDR3 is given with its conserved first and last residue.

CASHTFSYNEQFF,13,TRBV2,TRBJ2-1
CASSGGGAVDEQFF,14,TRBV10-1,TRBJ2-1
CASSLLQGLTGELFF,15,TRBV5-6,TRBJ2-2
CASRGTSGPNEQFF,14,TRBV7-6,TRBJ2-1
CASSYRGGGFTEAFF,15,TRBV5-1,TRBJ1-1
CASKPMKVTEAFF,13,TRBV2,TRBJ1-1
CATSDPGGDPYEQYF,15,TRBV24-1,TRBJ2-7
CASSTPGRSTGELFF,15,TRBV21-1,TRBJ2-2
CASSYGTGLLNSGNTIYF,18,TRBV12-3/TRBV12-4,TRBJ1-3
CASSSPFGKNTEAFF,15,TRBV11-2,TRBJ1-1
CASIPGRAPNEQFF,14,TRBV28,TRBJ2-1
CASSLTSTGRNEQYF,15,TRBV11-3,TRBJ2-7
CASSQKVSGQETQYF,15,TRBV11-1,TRBJ2-5
CAWSKDIAYEQYF,13,TRBV30,TRBJ2-7
CASTSILTYGYTF,13,TRBV5-4,TRBJ1-2
CASSPQSWGTEAFF,14,TRBV9,TRBJ1-1
CASSLRTGETQYF,13,TRBV5-6,TRBJ2-5